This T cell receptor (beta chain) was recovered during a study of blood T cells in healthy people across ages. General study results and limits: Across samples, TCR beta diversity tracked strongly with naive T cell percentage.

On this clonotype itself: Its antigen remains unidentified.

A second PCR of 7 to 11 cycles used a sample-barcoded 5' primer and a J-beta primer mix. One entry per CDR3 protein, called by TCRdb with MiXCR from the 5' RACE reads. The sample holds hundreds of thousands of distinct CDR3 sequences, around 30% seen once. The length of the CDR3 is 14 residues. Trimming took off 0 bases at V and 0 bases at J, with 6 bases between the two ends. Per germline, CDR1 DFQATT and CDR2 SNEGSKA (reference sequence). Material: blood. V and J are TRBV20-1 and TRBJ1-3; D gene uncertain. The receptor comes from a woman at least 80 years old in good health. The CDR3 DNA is TGCAGTGCTAGAGACAGAAGCTCTGGAAACACCATATATTTT. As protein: CSARDRSSGNTIYF.